This T cell receptor beta chain is drawn from a study of blood T cell repertoires in COVID-19. Study as a whole: Sites across the United States, Italy and Spain contributed samples from acute and convalescent COVID-19.

In the original processing: Nucleated cell number was recorded as an estimate derived from reference gene primer amplification. The table came from immunoSEQ multiplex PCR; TCRdb's copy has only in-frame clones and leaves some out. The V and J calls and clone size come from that table; D and trimming were worked out from the DNA. In the table there are about 140,000 clones, around 87% of which are singletons. This CDR3 is 14 amino acids long. CDR1 is SGHVS, CDR2 FQNEAQ, per germline. Between the trimmed V and J ends, which lost 5 bases and 3 bases, there was a span of 14 bases. Participants had their cohort set by participant-reported clinical history.

The sample taken for sequencing was PBMCs or T cells enriched from blood (not recorded which). This receptor was identified in a man aged 55 to 70 who had recovered from COVID-19. The chain uses TRBV7-8 and TRBJ2-7; maybe TRBD2 (7 bases). CDR3: CASSQRDTDYEQYF. For the CDR3, the DNA is TGTGCCAGCAGCCAGCGGGACACTGACTACGAGCAGTACTTC.